The entry below describes one TCR beta chain. PCR primers comprised 60 Vbeta and 13 Jbeta primers. Libraries were prepared by immunoSEQ multiplex PCR; TCRdb keeps only in-frame clonotypes and omits some of them. This table holds 95,000 to 110,000 clones, less than 85% found once. The CDR3 has 15 residues. From germline, CDR1 is KGHSH and CDR2 LQKENI. V shed 5 bases and J shed 4 bases, with 16 bases lying between them. These data originate in a study of cytomegalovirus exposure and HLA in healthy donors. The specimen was PBMCs. This receptor was obtained from a man younger than 30 in good health and CMV-seronegative. The V and J genes are TRBV18 and TRBJ2-3; weak D call: TRBD2 (5 bases). The CDR3 DNA reads TGTGCCAGCTCAGCGGCGCCAACGGGGTCAGATACGCAGTATTTT. Its translation: CASSAAPTGSDTQYF. Based on the CDR3 plus reference TRBV18 and TRBJ2-3, the full variable domain is NAGVMQNPRHLVRRRGQEARLRCSPMKGHSHVYWYRQLPEEGLKFMVYLQKENIIDESGMPKERFSAEFPKEGPSILRIQQVVRGDSAAYFCASSAAPTGSDTQYFGPGTRLTVL.